This TCR beta chain was recovered during a study of blood T cell repertoires in COVID-19. Clones were read by immunoSEQ multiplex PCR, and TCRdb kept only the in-frame ones, dropping some. The sample records 150,000 or so clones, about 87% being singletons. CDR3 length: 19 residues. The V segment lost 1 base and the J segment 7 bases; nucleotides outside the gene matches: 17. Germline values: CDR1 MGHRA, CDR2 YSYEKL. This chain links TRBV4-1 with TRBJ2-1; TRBD1 matches 9 bases. Material: peripheral blood. This clonotype was sampled from a man at least 80 years old with acute or convalescent COVID-19. CDR3 amino acids: CASSQVYTGGTEFFNEQFF. CDR3 coding DNA: TGCGCCAGCAGCCAAGTATACACAGGGGGCACCGAATTTTTTAATGAGCAGTTCTTC.